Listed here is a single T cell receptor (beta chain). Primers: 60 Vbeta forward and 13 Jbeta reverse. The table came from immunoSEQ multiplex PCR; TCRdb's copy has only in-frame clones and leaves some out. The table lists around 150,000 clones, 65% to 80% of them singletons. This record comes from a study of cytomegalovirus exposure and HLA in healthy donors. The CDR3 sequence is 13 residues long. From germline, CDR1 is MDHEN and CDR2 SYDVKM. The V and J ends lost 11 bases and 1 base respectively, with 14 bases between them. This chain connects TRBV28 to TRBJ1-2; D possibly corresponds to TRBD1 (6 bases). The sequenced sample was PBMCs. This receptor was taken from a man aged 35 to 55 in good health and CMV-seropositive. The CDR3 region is CAVFAQGNYGYTF. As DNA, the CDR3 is TGTGCCGTCTTCGCACAGGGTAACTATGGCTACACCTTC.